A single T cell receptor beta chain is shown here with its context. The table came from immunoSEQ multiplex PCR; TCRdb's copy has only in-frame clones and leaves some out. This sample has 600,000 or so clones, with about 98% found just once. The sample originates from a study of shared clonotypes between healthy human individuals. CD8 cells classed as naive were CD45RO-negative and positively selected for CCR7, excluding terminally differentiated effector memory CD45RA+ cells. The sequenced sample consisted of naive CD8+ T cells sorted from blood. The source is a man aged 30-40 years in good health.

The CDR3 loop is CASGTPLQETQYF. For the CDR3, the DNA is TGTGCCAGCGGGACGCCCCTCCAAGAGACCCAGTACTTC. The genes are TRBV28 and TRBJ2-5; D could derive from TRBD1 or TRBD2 (5 bases each). The V gene lost 8 bases and the J gene lost 1 base, with 11 bases spanning the gap. This CDR3 is 13 amino acids long. The germline V gene has CDR1 MDHEN and CDR2 SYDVKM.